This TCR beta chain emerged from a study of blood T cells in healthy people across ages. About the study: Template switching recovered approximately one barcoded beta molecule for every two T cells. Findings of the study overall: Diversity was higher, and naive CD4+ cells more numerous, in long-lived donors than in aged donors.

V lost 4 bases to trimming and J lost 5 bases, with 21 bases between them. Germline V gives CDR1 SGHRS, CDR2 YFSETQ. This CDR3 comprises 16 residues. A sample-barcoded 5' primer and a J-beta primer mix were used in a second PCR of roughly 7 to 12 cycles. Each cDNA molecule carried a tag from a template-switch adaptor that contained 12 random nucleotides. From the 5' RACE reads, TCRdb called clonotypes with MiXCR, one entry per CDR3 protein. The data show hundreds of thousands of distinct CDR3 sequences, 22% seen once. On this clonotype itself: The antigen is not known.

Caucasian individuals from Russia who were healthy and aged roughly 6 to 95 acted as donors. This clonotype originated in a man between 65 and 85 years old in good health. The sequenced sample consisted of blood. The chain combines TRBV5-1 with TRBJ1-2; D is perhaps TRBD1 (5 bases). The CDR3 DNA reads as TGCGCCAGCAGCATAGGACACGAGGGAAGTCTTTATGGCTACACCTTC. This encodes CASSIGHEGSLYGYTF.